A single sample gave rise to the 23 T cell receptor beta chains below, sequenced in a study of PD-1 blockade in classical Hodgkin lymphoma. Generated by immunoSEQ multiplex PCR, the TCRdb table keeps only in-frame clones and is missing some. The sample consists of about 25,000 clones, approximately 80% of them appearing once. The patients all showed relapse after autologous stem cell transplantation, while their brentuximab vedotin exposure varied. This specimen was peripheral blood mononuclear cells (PBMCs), taken at baseline. These receptor sequences come from a human donor with classical Hodgkin lymphoma.

The V gene is TRBV19, the J gene TRBJ2-2, with D maybe TRBD1 (6 bases). Trimming took 8 bases from V and 3 from J, leaving 7 bases between them. The CDR3 extends over 12 amino acids. Looked up from germline, CDR1 is LNHDA and CDR2 is SQIVND (reference sequence). In nucleotides, the CDR3 is TGTGCCAGTGGACAGTACACCGGGGAGCTGTTTTTT. As protein: CASGQYTGELFF. Looking up the rest from reference TRBV19 and TRBJ2-2 gives the full variable domain: DGGITQSPKYLFRKEGQNVTLSCEQNLNHDAMYWYRQDPGQGLRLIYYSQIVNDFQKGDIAEGYSVSREKKESFPLTVTSAQKNPTAFYLCASGQYTGELFFGEGSRLTVL.

The V and J genes are TRBV25-1 and TRBJ2-7, with D tentatively TRBD1 (5 bases). Germline V gives CDR1 MGHDK, CDR2 SYGVNS. The CDR3 is 12 residues long. The V gene lost 4 bases and the J gene lost 4 bases, with 8 bases spanning the gap. Here the CDR3 DNA reads TGTGCCAGCAGTGGGGGCAGGTACGAGCAGTACTTC. Translation gives CASSGGRYEQYF.

The rearrangement links TRBV10-3 to TRBJ1-5; a weak D match, TRBD1 (5 bases). The CDR3 is 13 amino acids. V lost 6 bases and J lost 5, with 11 bases in between. Germline lookup yields CDR1 ENHRY and CDR2 SYGVKD. DNA for the CDR3: TGTGCCATCAGCCGGGACCATGATCAGCCCCAGCATTTT. Protein product: CAISRDHDQPQHF.

The chain employs TRBV11-2 and TRBJ2-7; 7 nucleotides agree with TRBD1. This CDR3 has 14 residues. With 3 bases clipped from V and 7 bases from J, the junction kept 9 bases outside the gene matches. The V gene's germline CDR1 is SGHAT and CDR2 FQNNGV. CDR3 amino acids: CASSFRTGEGEQYF. As DNA, the CDR3 is TGTGCCAGCAGCTTCAGGACAGGTGAGGGAGAGCAGTACTTC.

Comments on this clone: A much larger clone lies one base from this, so it may be a read error. The rearrangement links TRBV9 to TRBJ2-2; no firm D call. The CDR3 runs to 12 residues. The germline CDR1 and CDR2 sequences are SGDLS and YYNGEE. With 2 bases removed from V and 1 base from J, the gap between germline ends came to 0 bases. The CDR3: CASSVNTGELFF. CDR3 in DNA: TGTGCCAGCAGCGTGAACACCGGGGAGCTGTTTTTT. Based on the CDR3 plus reference TRBV9 and TRBJ2-2, the full variable domain is DSGVTQTPKHLITATGQRVTLRCSPRSGDLSVYWYQQSLDQGLQFLIQYYNGEERAKGNILERFSAQQFPDLHSELNLSSLELGDSALYFCASSVNTGELFFGEGSRLTVL.

This chain links TRBV4-2 with TRBJ1-1, with TRBD1 matching 9 bases. This CDR3 has 17 amino acids. The V gene end was trimmed by 0 bases and the J gene end by 4 bases; junction bases not matched to a gene: 9. Germline CDR1 reads LGHNA; CDR2 reads YNFKEQ. The CDR3, as DNA: TGTGCCAGCAGCCAAGATCCACAGGGGGCTATCCCCACTGAAGCTTTCTTT. Translation gives CASSQDPQGAIPTEAFF.

The CDR3 region has the DNA TGTGCCAGCAGCTTAGCGGGACAGGGGGCGAGCGATGAGCAGTTCTTC. As protein: CASSLAGQGASDEQFF. The gene calls are TRBV7-8 and TRBJ2-1; 12 positions agree with TRBD1. Trimming removed 0 bases from V and 8 bases from J; junction bases left unmatched: 5. Looked up from germline, CDR1 is SGHVS and CDR2 is FQNEAQ. The CDR3 runs 16 residues. The whole variable domain, filled in from reference TRBV7-8 and TRBJ2-1, reads GAGVSQSPRYKVAKRGQDVALRCDPISGHVSLFWYQQALGQGPEFLTYFQNEAQLDKSGLPSDRFFAERPEGSVSTLKIQRTQQEDSAVYLCASSLAGQGASDEQFFGPGTRLTVL.

This clone has a handful of counts. The J gene is TRBJ2-2, the V gene TRBV18; 11 bases are a match to TRBD2. The CDR3 spans 16 residues. Germline CDR1 KGHSH, CDR2 LQKENI. The junction had 4 bases not matched to a gene; V was cut back by 3 bases and J by 4 bases. The CDR3 sequence is CASSPLAGGSTGELFF. In DNA, the CDR3 is TGTGCCAGCTCACCGCTAGCGGGGGGTTCCACCGGGGAGCTGTTTTTT.

This sequence joins TRBV5-6 and TRBJ1-6; D not certain. The germline CDR1 and CDR2 sequences are SGHDT and YYEEEE. The CDR3 is 14 amino acids. V dropped 4 bases and J dropped 10 bases, with 15 bases sitting between them. The CDR3 here is CASSTLSSESPLHF. The CDR3 bases are TGTGCCAGCAGCACTCTTTCATCCGAATCACCCCTCCACTTT.

The chain is built from TRBV14 and TRBJ2-1, with 7 bases that match TRBD1. Germline loops: CDR1 SGHDN, CDR2 FVKESK. The CDR3 runs 15 residues. Germline trimming cut 6 bases from V and 9 bases from J; bases unmatched to any gene: 14. The CDR3 spells CASSSLRGLPTEQFF. The CDR3 coding sequence is TGTGCCAGCAGTTCCTTGAGGGGGCTGCCTACTGAGCAGTTCTTC.

This clone was counted once. This chain uses TRBV25-1 with TRBJ2-3; 9 nucleotides line up with TRBD2. The CDR3 is 17 amino acids. V dropped 4 bases and J dropped 4; count of bases not matched to a gene: 12. CDR1 MGHDK and CDR2 SYGVNS come from the germline V gene. The CDR3 bases are TGTGCCAGCAGTGCCGGGGCGGGGGGGCCTCGGGCAGATACGCAGTATTTT. Translating it yields CASSAGAGGPRADTQYF.

V and J are TRBV27 and TRBJ1-5; possible D gene TRBD1, 5 bases. The V end lost 5 bases, the J end lost 7 bases, and 18 bases lay between the germline ends. This CDR3 comprises 15 residues. The germline CDR1 and CDR2 sequences are MNHEY and SMNVEV (reference sequence). The CDR3 nucleotides are TGTGCCAGCAGTCCGCCCGGGACCGGATTACAGCCCCAGCATTTT. Translation gives CASSPPGTGLQPQHF.

The chain is built from TRBV5-1 and TRBJ2-7, with 8 bases that match TRBD1. With 2 bases clipped from V and 5 bases from J, the junction kept 15 bases outside the gene matches. Germline V gene lookup returns CDR1 SGHRS and CDR2 YFSETQ. This CDR3 region has 17 residues. Here the CDR3 reads CASSLFPSGQGGNEQYF. CDR3 nucleotides: TGCGCCAGCAGCTTATTTCCCAGCGGACAGGGTGGGAACGAGCAGTACTTC.

This clone appeared a single time. The rearrangement uses TRBV5-1 and TRBJ1-1, with a possible D match to TRBD1 (5 bases). The V end lost 1 base, the J end lost 0 bases, and 10 bases lay between the germline ends. Germline loops: CDR1 SGHRS, CDR2 YFSETQ. This CDR3 is 15 amino acids long. In DNA form, the CDR3 reads TGCGCCAGCAGCTTGACAGGTTGGGTGAACACTGAAGCTTTCTTT. Its protein is CASSLTGWVNTEAFF.

J is TRBJ1-3 and V is TRBV4-1; D unresolved. Germline V lookup: CDR1 MGHRA, CDR2 YSYEKL. V was clipped by 0 bases and J by 0 bases, with 9 bases between them. This CDR3 contains 16 residues. The CDR3 reads CASSQDAGSSGNTIYF. CDR3 in DNA: TGCGCCAGCAGCCAAGATGCGGGGAGCTCTGGAAACACCATATATTTT.

This rearrangement joins TRBV7-3 to TRBJ2-2, with D possibly TRBD1 on 6 matching bases. This CDR3 is built from 15 residues. CDR1 is SGHTA, CDR2 FQGTGA, per germline. V dropped 2 bases and J dropped 5 bases, with 12 bases sitting between them. CDR3 bases: TGTGCCAGCAGCTTATCCAGGGGAAGTACCGGGGAGCTGTTTTTT. Its translation: CASSLSRGSTGELFF.

This chain uses TRBV5-4 with TRBJ1-2; TRBD1 is a possible D gene (5 bases). CDR1 SGHNT and CDR2 YYREEE come from the germline V gene (reference sequence). The CDR3 is 16 amino acids. Deletions cut 2 bases from V and 5 bases from J, with 19 bases between. The CDR3 loop reads CASSFKGQPGPYGYTF. DNA for the CDR3: TGTGCCAGCAGCTTTAAGGGCCAGCCGGGGCCGTATGGCTACACCTTC. Drawing the rest from reference TRBV5-4 and TRBJ1-2, the complete variable domain is ETGVTQSPTHLIKTRGQQVTLRCSSQSGHNTVSWYQQALGQGPQFIFQYYREEENGRGNFPPRFSGLQFPNYSSELNVNALELDDSALYLCASSFKGQPGPYGYTFGSGTRLTVV.

The chain combines TRBV19 with TRBJ2-2, with 12 nucleotides matching TRBD2. CDR1 is LNHDA, CDR2 SQIVND, per germline (reference sequence). The CDR3 runs to 17 residues. V was clipped by 7 bases and J by 6 bases; unmatched bases: 12. The CDR3 region has the DNA TGTGCCAGTAATCCGCTAGCGGGGGGGCCTAGTCCCGGGGAGCTGTTTTTT. Translated: CASNPLAGGPSPGELFF.

A remark on this clone: Other DNA variants within this sample encode the same CDR3. The chain links TRBV27 to TRBJ1-4, with 7 bases aligning to TRBD1. The CDR3 sequence is 15 residues long. Losses at the gene ends were 3 bases for V and 0 bases for J; bases not matched to a gene: 1. CDR1 and CDR2 from the germline V gene are MNHEY and SMNVEV (reference sequence). This chain's CDR3 is CASSLQGATNEKLFF. CDR3 coding DNA: TGTGCCAGCAGTTTGCAGGGGGCAACTAATGAAAAACTGTTTTTT.

CDR3 coding DNA: TGTGCCAGCAGCCAATTTTTCAGCGATGGCTACACCTTC. Translation gives CASSQFFSDGYTF. This chain connects TRBV14 to TRBJ1-2; D gene ambiguous. Trimming shortened V by 2 bases and J by 6 bases, and 10 bases separated the two germline ends. The CDR3 runs 13 residues. Germline CDR1 is SGHDN and CDR2 is FVKESK.

V usage is TRBV2 and J usage is TRBJ2-2, with D unclear. Trimming pared 8 bases from V and 6 bases from J, leaving 16 bases between. Germline lookup yields CDR1 SNHLY and CDR2 FYNNEI. CDR3 length: 14 residues. CDR3 residues: CASLVPGPSGELFF. The DNA for the CDR3 is TGTGCCAGCTTAGTGCCAGGCCCCTCCGGGGAGCTGTTTTTT.

The rearrangement uses TRBV5-4 and TRBJ1-1; perhaps TRBD1 as D (6 bases). The CDR3 spans 14 residues. Germline assignment: CDR1 SGHNT and CDR2 YYREEE (reference sequence). Trimming removed 5 bases from V and 4 bases from J, with 15 bases in between. The CDR3 spells CASSYRVGFTEAFF. As DNA, the CDR3 is TGTGCCAGCAGTTACAGGGTAGGCTTCACTGAAGCTTTCTTT.

This clone was found a few times. The chain carries TRBV5-4 and TRBJ2-7; maybe TRBD2 (6 bases). Trimming left V 3 bases short and J 0 bases short, with 22 bases between. The CDR3 runs to 18 residues. Per germline, CDR1 SGHNT and CDR2 YYREEE (reference sequence). The CDR3 sequence: CASSWGVGGGYRSYEQYF. CDR3 in DNA: TGTGCCAGCAGCTGGGGCGTGGGTGGGGGGTACCGCTCCTACGAGCAGTACTTC.